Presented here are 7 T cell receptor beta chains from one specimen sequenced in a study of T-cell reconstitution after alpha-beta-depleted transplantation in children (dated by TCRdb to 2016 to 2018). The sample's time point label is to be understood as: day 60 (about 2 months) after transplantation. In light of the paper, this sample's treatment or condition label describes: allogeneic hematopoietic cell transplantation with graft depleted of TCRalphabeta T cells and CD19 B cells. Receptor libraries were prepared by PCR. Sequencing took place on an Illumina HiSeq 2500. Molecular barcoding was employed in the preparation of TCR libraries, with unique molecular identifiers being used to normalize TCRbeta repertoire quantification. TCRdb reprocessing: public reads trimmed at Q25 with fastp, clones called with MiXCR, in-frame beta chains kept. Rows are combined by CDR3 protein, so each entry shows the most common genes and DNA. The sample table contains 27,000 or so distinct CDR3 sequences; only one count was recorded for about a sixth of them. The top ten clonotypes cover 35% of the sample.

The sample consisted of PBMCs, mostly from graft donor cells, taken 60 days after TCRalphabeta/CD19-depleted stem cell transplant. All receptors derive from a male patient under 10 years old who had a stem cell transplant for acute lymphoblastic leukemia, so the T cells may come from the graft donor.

The CDR3 DNA reads TGTGCCAGCAGTCTTCTGGGACTAGCGGGAACAGATACGCAGTATTTT. It yields the protein CASSLLGLAGTDTQYF. The chain employs TRBV28 and TRBJ2-3, with TRBD2 matching 13 bases. This CDR3 is built from 16 residues. Losses at the gene ends were 5 bases for V and 3 bases for J; bases not matched to a gene: 5. In germline, CDR1 is MDHEN, CDR2 SYDVKM. The whole variable domain, filled in from reference TRBV28 and TRBJ2-3, reads DVKVTQSSRYLVKRTGEKVFLECVQDMDHENMFWYRQDPGLGLRLIYFSYDVKMKEKGDIPEGYSVSREKKERFSLILESASTNQTSMYLCASSLLGLAGTDTQYFGPGTRLTVL.

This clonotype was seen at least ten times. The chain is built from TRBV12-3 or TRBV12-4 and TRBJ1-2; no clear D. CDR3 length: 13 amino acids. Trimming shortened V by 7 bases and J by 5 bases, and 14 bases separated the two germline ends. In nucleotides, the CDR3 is TGTGCCAGCACTCAGATAGGCCGATATGGCTACACCTTC. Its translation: CASTQIGRYGYTF.

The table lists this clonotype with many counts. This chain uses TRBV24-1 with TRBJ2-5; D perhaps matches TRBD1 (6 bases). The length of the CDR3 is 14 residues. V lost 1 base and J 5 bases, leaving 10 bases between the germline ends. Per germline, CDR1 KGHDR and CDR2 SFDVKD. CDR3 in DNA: TGTGCCACCAGTGATTTTAGGACAGCGGAGACCCAGTACTTC. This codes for CATSDFRTAETQYF.

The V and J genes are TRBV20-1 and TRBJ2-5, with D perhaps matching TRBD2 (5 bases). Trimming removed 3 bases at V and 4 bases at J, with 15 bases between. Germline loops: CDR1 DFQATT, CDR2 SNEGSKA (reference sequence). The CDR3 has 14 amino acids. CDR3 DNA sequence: TGCAGTGCTAGGACCCTGGGAGCCCGAGAGACCCAGTACTTC. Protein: CSARTLGARETQYF.

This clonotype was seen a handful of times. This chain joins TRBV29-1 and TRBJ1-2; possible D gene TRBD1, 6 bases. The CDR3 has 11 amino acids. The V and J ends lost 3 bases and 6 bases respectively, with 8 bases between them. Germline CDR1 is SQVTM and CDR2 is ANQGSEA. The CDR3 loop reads CSVEAGDGYTF. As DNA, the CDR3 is TGCAGCGTTGAGGCAGGGGATGGCTACACCTTC.

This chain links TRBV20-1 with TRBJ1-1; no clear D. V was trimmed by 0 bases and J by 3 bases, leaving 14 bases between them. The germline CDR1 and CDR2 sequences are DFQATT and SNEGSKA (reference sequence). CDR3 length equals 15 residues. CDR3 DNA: TGCAGTGCTAGAGATCGAGGCCCTCGGGACACTGAAGCTTTCTTT. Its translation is CSARDRGPRDTEAFF.

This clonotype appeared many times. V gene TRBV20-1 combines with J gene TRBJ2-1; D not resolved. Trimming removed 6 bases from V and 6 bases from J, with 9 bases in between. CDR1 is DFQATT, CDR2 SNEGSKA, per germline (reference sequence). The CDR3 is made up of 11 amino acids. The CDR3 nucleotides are TGCAGTGCGAAGGGATTCAATGAGCAGTTCTTC. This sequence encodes CSAKGFNEQFF.